The source of this T cell receptor beta chain is a study of siplizumab effects on memory and regulatory T cells. The ends were cut back, 2 bases at V and 4 bases at J, with 6 bases in the middle. Germline CDR1 GTSNPN, CDR2 SVGIG (reference sequence). This CDR3 region has 12 residues. Assay: immunoSEQ multiplex PCR; the TCRdb copy retains only in-frame clones and omits some. The repertoire includes around 100,000 clones, more than 85% of them detected once, and 0.6% to 0.7% sits in the top ten. Findings and limits, study-wide: The alloreactive clones that mapped to unstimulated subsets made up only a minor fraction. Mappable alloreactive CD4+ clones were on average 68.8% Treg-derived with siplizumab, less than 30% in controls. Naive T cells appeared more varied than memory cells and looked like key alloresponse contributors. Significantly reduced by siplizumab was the cumulative frequency of alloreactive sequences, namely those traceable to unstimulated CD4+ memory cells.

A remark on this clone: Its antigen remains unknown.

This chain links TRBV30 with TRBJ1-3; a possible D gene is TRBD1 (5 bases). The sequencing sample was made of Tregs sorted from blood. The TCR comes from a human donor in good health. The CDR3 DNA is TGTGCCTGGAGTAGGGGAGGAAACACCATATATTTT. Translating it yields CAWSRGGNTIYF.